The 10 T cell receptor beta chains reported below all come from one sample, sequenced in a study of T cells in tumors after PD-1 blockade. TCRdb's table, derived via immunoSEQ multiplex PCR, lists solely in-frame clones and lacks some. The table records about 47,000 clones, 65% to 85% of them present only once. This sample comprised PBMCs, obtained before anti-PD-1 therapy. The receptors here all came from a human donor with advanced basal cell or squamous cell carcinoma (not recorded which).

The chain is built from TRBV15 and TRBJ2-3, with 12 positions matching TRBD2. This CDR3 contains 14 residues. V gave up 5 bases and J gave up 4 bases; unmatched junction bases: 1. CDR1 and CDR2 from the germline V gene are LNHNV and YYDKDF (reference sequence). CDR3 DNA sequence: TGTGCCACCAGCCTAGCGGGAGGGGCAGATACGCAGTATTTT. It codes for CATSLAGGADTQYF. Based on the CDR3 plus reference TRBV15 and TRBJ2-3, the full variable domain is DAMVIQNPRYQVTQFGKPVTLSCSQTLNHNVMYWYQQKSSQAPKLLFHYYDKDFNNEADTPDNFQSRRPNTSFCFLDIRSPGLGDTAMYLCATSLAGGADTQYFGPGTRLTVL.

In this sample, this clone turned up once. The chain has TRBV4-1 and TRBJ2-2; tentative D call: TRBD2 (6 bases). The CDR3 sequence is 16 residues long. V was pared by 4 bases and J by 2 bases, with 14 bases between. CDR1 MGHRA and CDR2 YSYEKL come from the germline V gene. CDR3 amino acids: CASSPRLVRNTGELFF. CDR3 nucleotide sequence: TGCGCCAGCAGCCCCCGACTAGTTCGCAACACCGGGGAGCTGTTTTTT.

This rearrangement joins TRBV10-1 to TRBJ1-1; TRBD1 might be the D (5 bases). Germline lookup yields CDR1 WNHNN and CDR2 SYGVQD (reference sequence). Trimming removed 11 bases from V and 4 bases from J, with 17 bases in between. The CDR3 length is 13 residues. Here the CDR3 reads CASTRASGTEAFF. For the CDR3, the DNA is TGCGCCTCGACCAGGGCTTCAGGCACTGAAGCTTTCTTT.

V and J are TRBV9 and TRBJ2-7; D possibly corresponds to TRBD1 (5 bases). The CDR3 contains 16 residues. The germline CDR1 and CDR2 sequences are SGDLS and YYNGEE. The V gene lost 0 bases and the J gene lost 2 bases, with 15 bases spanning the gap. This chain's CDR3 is CASSVGGRAITYEQYF. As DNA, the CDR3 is TGTGCCAGCAGCGTAGGTGGCAGGGCTATTACCTACGAGCAGTACTTC. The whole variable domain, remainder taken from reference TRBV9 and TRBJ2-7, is DSGVTQTPKHLITATGQRVTLRCSPRSGDLSVYWYQQSLDQGLQFLIQYYNGEERAKGNILERFSAQQFPDLHSELNLSSLELGDSALYFCASSVGGRAITYEQYFGPGTRLTVT.

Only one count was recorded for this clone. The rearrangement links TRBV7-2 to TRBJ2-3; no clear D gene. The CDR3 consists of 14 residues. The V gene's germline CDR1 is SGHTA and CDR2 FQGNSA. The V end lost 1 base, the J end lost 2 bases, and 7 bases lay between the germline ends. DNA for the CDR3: TGTGCCAGCAGCTTAGTGGGGTACACAGATACGCAGTATTTT. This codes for CASSLVGYTDTQYF.

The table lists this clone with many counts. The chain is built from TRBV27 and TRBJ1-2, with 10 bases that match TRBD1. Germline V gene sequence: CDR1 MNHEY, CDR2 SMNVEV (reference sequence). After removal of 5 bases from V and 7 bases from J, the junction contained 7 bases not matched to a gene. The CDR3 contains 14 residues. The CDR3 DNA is TGTGCCAGCAGTCCGGGACAGGGGTTTGCTGGCTACACCTTC. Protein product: CASSPGQGFAGYTF.

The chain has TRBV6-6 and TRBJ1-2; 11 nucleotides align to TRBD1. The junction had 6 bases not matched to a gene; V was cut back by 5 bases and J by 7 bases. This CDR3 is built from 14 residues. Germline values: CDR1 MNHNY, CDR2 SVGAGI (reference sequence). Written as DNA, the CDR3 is TGTGCCAGCAGTACGGGACAGGGGGACGGTGGCTACACCTTC. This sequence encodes CASSTGQGDGGYTF.

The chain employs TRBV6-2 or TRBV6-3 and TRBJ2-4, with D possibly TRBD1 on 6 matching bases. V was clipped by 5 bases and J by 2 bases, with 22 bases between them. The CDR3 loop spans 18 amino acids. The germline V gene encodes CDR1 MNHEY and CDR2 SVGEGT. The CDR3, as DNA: TGTGCCAGCAGTGTGACAGGAAACAGCCCCTTATCCAAAAACATTCAGTACTTC. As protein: CASSVTGNSPLSKNIQYF.

CDR3 loop: CASSLSAGELFF. CDR3 DNA sequence: TGTGCCAGCAGCCTTTCCGCCGGGGAGCTGTTTTTT. The gene calls are TRBV12-3 or TRBV12-4 and TRBJ2-2; D is undetermined. The CDR3 sequence is 12 residues long. V was trimmed by 6 bases and J by 6 bases, leaving 8 bases between them.

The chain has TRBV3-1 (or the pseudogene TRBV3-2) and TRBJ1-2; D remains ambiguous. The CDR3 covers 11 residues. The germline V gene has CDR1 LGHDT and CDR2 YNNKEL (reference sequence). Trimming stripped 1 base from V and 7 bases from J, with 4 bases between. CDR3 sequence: CASSQGIGYTF. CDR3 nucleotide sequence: TGTGCCAGCAGCCAAGGGATTGGCTACACCTTC.